A single T cell receptor beta chain is shown here with its context. Its target is not known. CDR3 length: 15 residues. Germline V gives CDR1 MGHDK, CDR2 SYGVNS. V was clipped by 3 bases and J by 0 bases, with 9 bases between them. The sample comes from a study of cytomegalovirus exposure and HLA in healthy donors. Study-wide findings and caveats: Researchers reported from a later analysis that most CMV-associated TCR beta chains appeared HLA-restricted.

This PCR relied on a set of 60 Vbeta primers and 13 Jbeta primers. This table comes from immunoSEQ multiplex PCR, and its TCRdb copy is limited to in-frame clones, with some not included. The table has roughly 61,000 clones, around 80% seen once. This receptor was taken from a male donor in good health and CMV-seronegative. Sequenced input: PBMCs. This chain uses TRBV25-1 with TRBJ2-4; tentative D call: TRBD1 (6 bases). CDR3 bases: TGTGCCAGCAGTGAGGACAGAATAGCCAAAAACATTCAGTACTTC. Translation gives CASSEDRIAKNIQYF.